This T cell receptor (beta chain) comes out of a study of blood T cell repertoires in COVID-19. About the study: Specimens from acute and convalescent COVID-19 originated in the United States, Italy and Spain.

The CDR3 has 15 amino acids. V shed 1 base, J shed 4 bases, and the junction held 4 bases outside the gene matches. Germline V gives CDR1 LGHNT, CDR2 FRNRAP. Original analysis: How many nucleated cells were present was estimated from reference gene primer amplification. Sequenced by immunoSEQ multiplex PCR; TCRdb stores in-frame clones only, minus some. That table is the source of V, J and clone size, and D and trimming were worked out from the DNA. Here the sample spans some 130,000 clones, about 72% being singletons. The gene calls are TRBV12-5 and TRBJ1-5, with 7 bases aligning to TRBD1. Material for sequencing was peripheral blood. This receptor was identified in a man in his 60s who had recovered from COVID-19. The CDR3 coding sequence is TGTGCTAGTGGTTTGGATGCACAGGGGAATCAGCCCCAGCATTTT. It yields the protein CASGLDAQGNQPQHF. Complete variable domain (other parts from reference TRBV12-5 and TRBJ1-5): DARVTQTPRHKVTEMGQEVTMRCQPILGHNTVFWYRQTMMQGLELLAYFRNRAPLDDSGMPKDRFSAEMPDATLATLKIQPSEPRDSAVYFCASGLDAQGNQPQHFGDGTRLSIL.